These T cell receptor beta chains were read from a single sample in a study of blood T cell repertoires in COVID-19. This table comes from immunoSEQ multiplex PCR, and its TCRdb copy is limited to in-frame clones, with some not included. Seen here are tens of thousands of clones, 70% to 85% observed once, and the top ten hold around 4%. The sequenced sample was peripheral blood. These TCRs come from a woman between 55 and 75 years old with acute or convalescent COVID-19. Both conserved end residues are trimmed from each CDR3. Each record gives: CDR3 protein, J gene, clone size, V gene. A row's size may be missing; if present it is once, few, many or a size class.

CDR3 protein: ASSIGYSSGNTIY
J gene: TRBJ1-3
clone size: -
V gene: TRBV19

CDR3 protein: ASSDRFNSPLH
J gene: TRBJ1-6
clone size: -
V gene: TRBV2

CDR3 protein: ASTQRLAAYTGELF
J gene: TRBJ2-2
clone size: -
V gene: TRBV28

CDR3 protein: ASSAIFSGYT
J gene: TRBJ1-2
clone size: -
V gene: TRBV9

CDR3 protein: ASSLEPASQQGYT
J gene: TRBJ1-2
clone size: -
V gene: TRBV11-2

CDR3 protein: ASRQGSLASPLH
J gene: TRBJ1-6
clone size: -
V gene: TRBV25-1

CDR3 protein: AWSVMQGLTPLH
J gene: TRBJ1-6
clone size: -
V gene: TRBV30

CDR3 protein: ASSPGTSGSYEQY
J gene: TRBJ2-7
clone size: -
V gene: TRBV28

CDR3 protein: ASSQDPTTNEKLF
J gene: TRBJ1-4
clone size: once
V gene: TRBV4-1

CDR3 protein: ASSSSSSYEQY
J gene: TRBJ2-7
clone size: -
V gene: TRBV12-3/TRBV12-4

CDR3 protein: ATSRGLAGGQETQY
J gene: TRBJ2-5
clone size: -
V gene: TRBV15

CDR3 protein: ASSPAAVGSGIINYGYT
J gene: TRBJ1-2
clone size: -
V gene: TRBV5-1

CDR3 protein: ASSPHRGNTEAF
J gene: TRBJ1-1
clone size: -
V gene: TRBV3-1/TRBV3-2

CDR3 protein: ASSQAGRPNYGYT
J gene: TRBJ1-2
clone size: -
V gene: TRBV3-1/TRBV3-2

CDR3 protein: ASSANQGNNQPQH
J gene: TRBJ1-5
clone size: -
V gene: TRBV18

CDR3 protein: SASASIKNEQF
J gene: TRBJ2-1
clone size: few
V gene: TRBV20-1

CDR3 protein: ASSPGLSYQPQH
J gene: TRBJ1-5
clone size: -
V gene: TRBV2

CDR3 protein: ASSTTGNPSGYT
J gene: TRBJ1-2
clone size: -
V gene: TRBV27

CDR3 protein: ASSSQGFGTQY
J gene: TRBJ2-5
clone size: -
V gene: TRBV6-5

CDR3 protein: ASRETGTAYGYT
J gene: TRBJ1-2
clone size: -
V gene: TRBV5-5

CDR3 protein: ATSETASYNEQF
J gene: TRBJ2-1
clone size: -
V gene: TRBV24-1

CDR3 protein: ASSLDGQFSNQPQH
J gene: TRBJ1-5
clone size: -
V gene: TRBV11-2

CDR3 protein: ASSLTGPYEQY
J gene: TRBJ2-7
clone size: few
V gene: TRBV5-8

CDR3 protein: ASVPGQGDYGYT
J gene: TRBJ1-2
clone size: -
V gene: TRBV19

CDR3 protein: ASSFQGNYGYT
J gene: TRBJ1-2
clone size: -
V gene: TRBV27

CDR3 protein: ASSPVDTTYGYT
J gene: TRBJ1-2
clone size: -
V gene: TRBV18

CDR3 protein: ASSYGGGPLF
J gene: TRBJ1-1
clone size: -
V gene: TRBV7-2

CDR3 protein: ASSEAVGGHTGELF
J gene: TRBJ2-2
clone size: -
V gene: TRBV6-1

CDR3 protein: ASGRDRGDQPQH
J gene: TRBJ1-5
clone size: -
V gene: TRBV2

CDR3 protein: ASSEEGGKNSPLH
J gene: TRBJ1-6
clone size: once
V gene: TRBV2

CDR3 protein: ASSEVTEPGNTIY
J gene: TRBJ1-3
clone size: once
V gene: TRBV25-1

CDR3 protein: ATSDFRQGYNEQF
J gene: TRBJ2-1
clone size: -
V gene: TRBV24-1

CDR3 protein: ASSSSPGQGTDGYT
J gene: TRBJ1-2
clone size: -
V gene: TRBV28

CDR3 protein: ASSKPGLAQNRGGELF
J gene: TRBJ2-2
clone size: -
V gene: TRBV18

CDR3 protein: ASRMGQGDENYGYT
J gene: TRBJ1-2
clone size: -
V gene: TRBV28

CDR3 protein: ASSLTGGASEKLF
J gene: TRBJ1-4
clone size: few
V gene: TRBV5-8

CDR3 protein: ASSEQGNYGYT
J gene: TRBJ1-2
clone size: -
V gene: TRBV2

CDR3 protein: ASSSGGWEWNEKLF
J gene: TRBJ1-4
clone size: -
V gene: TRBV27